A selection of T cell receptor beta chains follows, all from one sample in a study of vaccination effects on CD4 cells after COVID-19. Some clones are missing from TCRdb's copy, which holds only in-frame ones; the method was immunoSEQ multiplex PCR. The sample contains about 22,000 clones, around 70% of which appear only once. Their specific antigens are unknown. The sample here was CD4+ T cells from PBMCs cultured with HCoV-NL63 spike peptides, taken after COVID-19 vaccination. Source of these receptors: a human donor who received a COVID-19 vaccine. The CDR3 runs from the conserved cysteine through the conserved F or W. The D gene is left open where the match is weak. The size field is filled for only some rows; it gives once, few, many or a size class.

d_call | clone_size | j_call | v_call | cdr3_aa | cdr3_nt
- | - | TRBJ1-5 | TRBV10-1 | CASESSPLQGSEQPQHF | TGCGCCAGCGAATCATCCCCGTTGCAGGGCTCGGAACAGCCCCAGCATTTT
- | - | TRBJ2-3 | TRBV5-4 | CASSLGPTGTDTQYF | TGTGCCAGCAGCTTGGGTCCGACAGGCACAGATACGCAGTATTTT
TRBD1 | - | TRBJ2-2 | TRBV3-1/TRBV3-2 | CASSQGTGVVGELFF | TGTGCCAGCAGCCAAGGGACAGGGGTGGTCGGGGAGCTGTTTTTT
- | - | TRBJ1-6 | TRBV6-4 | CASRPESSYNSPLHF | TGTGCCAGCAGGCCGGAGAGCTCCTATAATTCACCCCTCCACTTT
TRBD2 | few | TRBJ2-2 | TRBV5-1 | CASSWGGANTGELFF | TGCGCCAGCAGCTGGGGGGGAGCGAACACCGGGGAGCTGTTTTTT
- | - | TRBJ1-5 | TRBV28 | CASRSGGTSQPQHF | TGTGCCAGCAGGTCCGGCGGTACGAGCCAGCCCCAGCATTTT
TRBD2 | - | TRBJ2-3 | TRBV27 | CASSLMASGGTQYF | TGTGCCAGCAGTTTAATGGCTAGCGGAGGTACGCAGTATTTT
- | - | TRBJ2-7 | TRBV18 | CASSPPGLSYEQYF | TGTGCCAGCTCACCTCCCGGGTTGTCCTACGAGCAGTACTTC
- | - | TRBJ1-4 | TRBV3-1/TRBV3-2 | CASSQEGGRRGEKLFF | TGTGCCAGCAGCCAAGAAGGTGGGAGGAGGGGTGAAAAACTGTTTTTT
TRBD1 | - | TRBJ1-5 | TRBV4-1 | CASSHPTQGQGINQPQHF | TGCGCCAGCAGCCATCCCACCCAGGGACAGGGAATTAATCAGCCCCAGCATTTT
- | - | TRBJ2-1 | TRBV30 | CAWSVYPPNEQFF | TGTGCCTGGAGTGTTTACCCCCCCAATGAGCAGTTCTTC
- | - | TRBJ2-3 | TRBV5-4 | CASMENHLPTDTQYF | TGTGCCAGCATGGAGAACCACCTACCCACAGATACGCAGTATTTT
TRBD1 | - | TRBJ2-7 | TRBV6-5 | CASSRKQGPTIGQYF | TGTGCCAGCAGTCGGAAACAGGGGCCTACGATTGGGCAGTACTTC
TRBD1 | - | TRBJ1-2 | TRBV7-2 | CASSLAKMGTGNYGYTF | TGTGCCAGCAGCTTAGCGAAAATGGGGACAGGCAACTATGGCTACACCTTC
TRBD2 | once | TRBJ2-1 | TRBV4-2 | CASSQERLRTSGNNEQFF | TGTGCCAGCAGCCAAGAGCGATTGCGGACTAGCGGGAACAATGAGCAGTTCTTC
TRBD1 | - | TRBJ1-3 | TRBV25-1 | CASSEPGGSGNTIYF | TGTGCCAGCAGTGAACCAGGGGGCTCTGGAAACACCATATATTTT